Listed here are 9 T cell receptor beta chains from one sample, sequenced in a study of T cells in Graves' hyperthyroidism and ophthalmopathy. The investigators amplified TCR beta CDR3 regions from RNA transcripts. The HTBI primer set served for first-round RT-PCR of the TCR CDR3. Via MiXCR, TCRdb re-called the multiplex PCR reads, giving one row per CDR3 protein. This repertoire shows about half a million distinct CDR3 sequences, around 24% found once; its top ten account for 11%. What was sequenced was blood. The receptors were gathered from a woman under 40 with Graves' ophthalmopathy.

V usage is TRBV20-1 and J usage is TRBJ1-1, with D possibly being TRBD1 (5 bases). Trimming shortened V by 1 base and J by 6 bases, and 12 bases separated the two germline ends. The CDR3 has 13 residues. Per the germline V gene, CDR1 is DFQATT and CDR2 is SNEGSKA (reference sequence). The CDR3 DNA sequence: TGCAGTGCTAGAGCTGGGGCCTCCCCTGAAGCTTTCTTT. Residues: CSARAGASPEAFF.

The rearrangement links TRBV3-1 to TRBJ2-7; 11 nucleotides line up with TRBD2. This CDR3 is built from 15 residues. The germline CDR1 and CDR2 sequences are LGHDT and YNNKEL (reference sequence). V was clipped by 5 bases and J by 3 bases; unmatched bases: 6. The CDR3 DNA sequence: TGTGCCAGCAGCTCAAGCGGGACTAGCGGCTACGAGCAGTACTTC. This encodes CASSSSGTSGYEQYF.

This clonotype has ten or more counts. J is TRBJ2-7 and V is TRBV20-1, with a weak D call TRBD2 (6 bases). The germline V and J ends were trimmed by 7 bases and 2 bases, with 12 bases remaining between them. CDR3 length equals 12 residues. CDR1 and CDR2 from the germline V gene are DFQATT and SNEGSKA (reference sequence). CDR3 amino acids: CSGARRAYEQYF. The CDR3 DNA is TGCAGTGGGGCCAGGAGGGCCTACGAGCAGTACTTC.

This clonotype was recorded many times. The genes are TRBV27 and TRBJ2-5, with D tentatively TRBD2 (7 bases). Germline CDR1 is MNHEY and CDR2 is SMNVEV (reference sequence). V was cut by 5 bases and J by 2 bases, with 18 bases left in between. CDR3 length: 16 amino acids. CDR3 sequence (DNA): TGTGCCAGCAGTCCGGGGGGCCAGGGGAATCAAGAGACCCAGTACTTC. This sequence encodes CASSPGGQGNQETQYF.

This clonotype was recorded a few times. This chain joins TRBV6-1 and TRBJ1-6, with D possibly TRBD1 on 5 matching bases. CDR1 and CDR2 from the germline V gene are MNHNS and SASEGT. The CDR3 is made up of 15 amino acids. Trimming pared 9 bases from V and 0 bases from J, leaving 12 bases between. For the CDR3, the DNA is TGTGCCAGAAGACAAGACAGCTCCTATAATTCACCCCTCCACTTT. The encoded protein is CARRQDSSYNSPLHF.

This clonotype was seen at least ten times. J is TRBJ2-5 and V is TRBV30; D not certain. CDR1 and CDR2 from the germline V gene are GTSNPN and SVGIG (reference sequence). V lost 5 bases and J lost 4, with 8 bases in between. The CDR3 contains 11 residues. CDR3: CAWESRETQYF. Here the CDR3 DNA reads TGTGCCTGGGAATCGAGAGAGACCCAGTACTTC.

This clonotype appeared many times. The gene calls are TRBV6-1 and TRBJ2-7, with TRBD1 identical over 10 bases. From germline, CDR1 is MNHNS and CDR2 SASEGT. J was trimmed by 1 base and V by 6 bases; bases with no gene match: 6. The CDR3 has 15 amino acids. The CDR3 spells CASSAGTGESYEQYF. CDR3 sequence (DNA): TGTGCCAGCAGCGCCGGGACAGGGGAATCCTACGAGCAGTACTTC.

This clonotype was detected ten times or more. The CDR3 loop reads CASSLEARTGELFF. CDR3 sequence (DNA): TGTGCCAGCAGTTTAGAGGCGCGTACCGGGGAGCTGTTTTTT. This chain joins TRBV12-3 or TRBV12-4 and TRBJ2-2, with D hard to call. The CDR3 is 14 residues long. Between the trimmed V and J ends, which lost 1 base and 5 bases, there was a span of 8 bases.

CDR3 nucleotide sequence: TGTGCCAGCAGTTTGGGGAGTTCGGCCTTGGGAAACACCATATATTTT. Protein: CASSLGSSALGNTIYF. The rearrangement uses TRBV12-3 or TRBV12-4 and TRBJ1-3; D is uncertain. V was clipped by 3 bases and J by 4 bases, with 16 bases between them. The CDR3 sequence is 16 residues long.